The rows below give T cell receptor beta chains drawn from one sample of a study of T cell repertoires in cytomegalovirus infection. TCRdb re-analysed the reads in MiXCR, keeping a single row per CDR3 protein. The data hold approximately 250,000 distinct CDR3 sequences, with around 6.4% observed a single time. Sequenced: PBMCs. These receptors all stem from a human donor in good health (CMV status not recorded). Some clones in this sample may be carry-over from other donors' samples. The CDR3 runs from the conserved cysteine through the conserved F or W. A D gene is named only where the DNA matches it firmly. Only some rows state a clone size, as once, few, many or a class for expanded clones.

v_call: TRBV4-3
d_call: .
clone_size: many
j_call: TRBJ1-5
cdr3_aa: CASSQSRVGDNQPQHF
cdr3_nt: TGCGCCAGCAGCCAATCTCGTGTAGGGGACAATCAGCCCCAGCATTTT

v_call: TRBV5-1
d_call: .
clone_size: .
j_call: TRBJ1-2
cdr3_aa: CASTPGDRSYGYTF
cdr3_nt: TGCGCCAGCACCCCGGGAGACAGGTCCTATGGCTACACCTTC

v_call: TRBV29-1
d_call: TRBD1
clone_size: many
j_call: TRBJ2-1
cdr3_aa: CSGRDRGRYNEQFF
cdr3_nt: TGCAGCGGCCGAGACAGGGGAAGATACAATGAGCAGTTCTTC

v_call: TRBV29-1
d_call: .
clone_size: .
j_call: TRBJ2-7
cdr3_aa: CSVAYRYEQYF
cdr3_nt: TGCAGCGTTGCGTATCGCTACGAGCAGTACTTC

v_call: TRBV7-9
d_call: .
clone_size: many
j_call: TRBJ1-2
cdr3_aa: CASSLVSGGTNYGYTF
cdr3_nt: TGTGCCAGCAGCTTAGTATCCGGGGGAACTAACTATGGCTACACCTTC

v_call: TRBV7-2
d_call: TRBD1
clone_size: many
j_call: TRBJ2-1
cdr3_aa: CASMPTGGGEQFF
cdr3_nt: TGTGCCAGCATGCCGACAGGGGGCGGCGAGCAGTTCTTC

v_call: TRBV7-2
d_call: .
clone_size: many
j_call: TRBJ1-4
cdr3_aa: CASSPGQEEEKLFF
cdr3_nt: TGTGCCAGCAGCCCGGGGCAGGAGGAAGAAAAACTGTTTTTT

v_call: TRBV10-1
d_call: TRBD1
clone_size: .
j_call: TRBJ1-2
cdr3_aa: CASSPADRAYGYTF
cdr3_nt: TGCGCCAGCAGTCCGGCAGACAGGGCCTATGGCTACACCTTC

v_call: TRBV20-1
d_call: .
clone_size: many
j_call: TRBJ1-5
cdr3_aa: CSASSDSNQPQHF
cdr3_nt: TGCAGTGCTAGTAGTGATAGCAATCAGCCCCAGCATTTT

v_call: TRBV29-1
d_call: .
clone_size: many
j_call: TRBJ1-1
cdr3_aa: CSSGKGGTEAFF
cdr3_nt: TGCAGCTCGGGGAAGGGGGGGACTGAAGCTTTCTTT

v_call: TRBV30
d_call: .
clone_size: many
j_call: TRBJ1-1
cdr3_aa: CAWSVSRNTEAFF
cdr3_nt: TGTGCCTGGAGTGTATCCAGAAACACTGAAGCTTTCTTT

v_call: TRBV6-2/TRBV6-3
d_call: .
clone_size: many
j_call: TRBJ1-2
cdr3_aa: CASSDGRASGYTF
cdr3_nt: TGTGCCAGCAGCGACGGAAGGGCGTCCGGCTACACCTTC

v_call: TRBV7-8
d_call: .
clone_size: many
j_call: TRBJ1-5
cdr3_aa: CASSLTKDQPQHF
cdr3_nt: TGTGCCAGCAGCTTAACTAAAGACCAGCCCCAGCATTTT

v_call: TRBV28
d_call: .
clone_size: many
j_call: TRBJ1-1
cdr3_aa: CASRSIVSEAFF
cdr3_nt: TGTGCCAGCAGGTCCATAGTGTCTGAAGCTTTCTTT

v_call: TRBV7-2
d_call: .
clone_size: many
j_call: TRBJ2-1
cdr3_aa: CASSPRAPEQFF
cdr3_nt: TGTGCCAGCAGCCCAAGGGCCCCTGAGCAGTTCTTC

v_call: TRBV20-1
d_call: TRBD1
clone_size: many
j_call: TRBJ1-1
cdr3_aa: CSAEIPGGSEAFF
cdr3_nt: TGCAGTGCCGAGATTCCAGGGGGCTCTGAAGCTTTCTTT

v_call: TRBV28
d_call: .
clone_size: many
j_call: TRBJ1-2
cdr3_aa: CASSLQGKGYTF
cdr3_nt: TGTGCCAGCAGTTTGCAGGGAAAAGGCTACACCTTC

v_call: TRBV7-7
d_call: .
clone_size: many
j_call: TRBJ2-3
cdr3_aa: CASSLSPRVSGDTQYF
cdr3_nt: TGTGCCAGCAGCCTGAGCCCCAGGGTTTCCGGAGATACGCAGTATTTT

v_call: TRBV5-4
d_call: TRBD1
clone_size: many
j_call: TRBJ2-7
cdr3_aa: CASSYGQGRLFYEQYF
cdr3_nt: TGTGCCAGCAGCTACGGACAGGGGAGATTATTCTACGAGCAGTACTTC

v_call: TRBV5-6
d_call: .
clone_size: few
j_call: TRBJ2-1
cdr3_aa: CASSLEFRGNEQFF
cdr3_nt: TGTGCCAGCAGCTTGGAATTTAGGGGCAATGAGCAGTTCTTC

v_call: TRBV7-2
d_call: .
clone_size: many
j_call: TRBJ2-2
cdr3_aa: CASSPRTGRATGELFF
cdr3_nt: TGTGCCAGCAGCCCGAGGACAGGGAGGGCAACCGGGGAGCTGTTTTTT

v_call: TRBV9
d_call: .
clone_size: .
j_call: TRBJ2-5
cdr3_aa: CASSPGFRGEETQYF
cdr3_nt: TGTGCCAGCAGCCCTGGGTTCAGGGGGGAGGAGACCCAGTACTTC

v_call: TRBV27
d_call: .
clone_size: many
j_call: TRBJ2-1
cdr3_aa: CASSLSLDLYNEQFF
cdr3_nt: TGTGCCAGCAGTTTATCCTTGGACCTATACAATGAGCAGTTCTTC

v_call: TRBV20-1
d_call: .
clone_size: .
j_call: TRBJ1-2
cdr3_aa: CSARQAQSYGYTF
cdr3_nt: TGCAGTGCTAGGCAGGCACAATCCTATGGCTACACCTTC

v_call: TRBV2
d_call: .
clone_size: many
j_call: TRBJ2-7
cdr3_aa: CASRSWGDLEQYF
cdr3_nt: TGTGCCAGTCGATCATGGGGGGATCTCGAGCAGTACTTC

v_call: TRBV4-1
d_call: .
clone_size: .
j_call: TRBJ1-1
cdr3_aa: CASSPRRGWTEAFF
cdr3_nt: TGCGCCAGCAGCCCACGCCGGGGCTGGACTGAAGCTTTCTTT

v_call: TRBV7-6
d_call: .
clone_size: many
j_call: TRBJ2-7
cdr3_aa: CATRGGPNYEQYF
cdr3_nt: TGTGCCACTCGAGGTGGTCCGAACTACGAGCAGTACTTC

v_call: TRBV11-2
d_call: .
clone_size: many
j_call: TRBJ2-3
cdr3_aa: CASSQDSGRGDTQYF
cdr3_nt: TGTGCCAGCAGCCAGGACAGCGGCAGGGGAGATACGCAGTATTTT

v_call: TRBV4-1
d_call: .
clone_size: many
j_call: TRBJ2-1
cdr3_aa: CASSQDKEPLRIGEQFF
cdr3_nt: TGCGCCAGCAGCCAAGATAAGGAGCCGCTTAGGATCGGTGAGCAGTTCTTC

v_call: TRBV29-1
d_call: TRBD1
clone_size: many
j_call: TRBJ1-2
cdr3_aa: CSAETGSGGYTF
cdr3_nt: TGCAGCGCGGAGACAGGGAGTGGGGGCTACACCTTC

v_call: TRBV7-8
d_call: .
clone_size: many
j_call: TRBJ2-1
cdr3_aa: CASSSRRTPEQFF
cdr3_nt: TGTGCCAGCAGTTCACGACGAACACCTGAGCAGTTCTTC

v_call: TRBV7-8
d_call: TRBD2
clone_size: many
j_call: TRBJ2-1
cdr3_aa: CASSLVASGGSSYNEQFF
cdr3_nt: TGTGCCAGCAGCTTAGTCGCCAGCGGGGGATCGTCATACAATGAGCAGTTCTTC

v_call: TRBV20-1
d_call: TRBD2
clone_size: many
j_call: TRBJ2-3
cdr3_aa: CSAAGERGSHSTDTQYF
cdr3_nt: TGCAGTGCCGCGGGGGAGCGGGGGAGTCATAGCACAGATACGCAGTATTTT

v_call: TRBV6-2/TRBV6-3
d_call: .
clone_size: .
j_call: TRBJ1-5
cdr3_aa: CASRDLNQPQHF
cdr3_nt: TGTGCCAGCAGGGACCTGAATCAGCCCCAGCATTTT

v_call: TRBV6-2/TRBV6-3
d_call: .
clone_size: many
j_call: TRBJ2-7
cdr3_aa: CASSSPDEQYF
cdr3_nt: TGTGCCAGCAGTTCCCCGGACGAGCAGTACTTC

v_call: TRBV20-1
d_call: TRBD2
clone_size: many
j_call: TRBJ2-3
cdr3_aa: CSAQWRGADTQYF
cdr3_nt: TGCAGTGCTCAGTGGCGGGGGGCAGATACGCAGTATTTT

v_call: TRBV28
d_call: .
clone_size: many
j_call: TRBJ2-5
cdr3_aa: CASSFRGPYQETQYF
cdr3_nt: TGTGCCAGCAGTTTCAGGGGCCCCTACCAAGAGACCCAGTACTTC

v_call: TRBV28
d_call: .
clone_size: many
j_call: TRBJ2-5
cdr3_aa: CASSFGTAIGTQYF
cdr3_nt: TGTGCCAGCAGTTTTGGGACCGCGATTGGGACCCAGTACTTC

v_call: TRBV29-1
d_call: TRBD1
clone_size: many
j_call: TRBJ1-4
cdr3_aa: CSAGQLNEKLFF
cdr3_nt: TGCAGCGCGGGACAGCTTAATGAAAAACTGTTTTTT

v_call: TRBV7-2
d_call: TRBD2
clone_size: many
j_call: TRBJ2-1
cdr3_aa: CASSLAAGPSSYNEQFF
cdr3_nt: TGTGCCAGCAGCTTAGCAGCGGGGCCTAGCTCCTACAATGAGCAGTTCTTC

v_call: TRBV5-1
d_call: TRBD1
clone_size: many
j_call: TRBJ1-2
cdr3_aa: CASSLGTGPHYGYTF
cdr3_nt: TGCGCCAGCAGCCTCGGGACAGGACCTCACTATGGCTACACCTTC

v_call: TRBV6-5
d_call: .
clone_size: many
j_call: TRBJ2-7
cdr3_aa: CASSYMGQGKGEQYF
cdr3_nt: TGTGCCAGCAGTTACATGGGGCAGGGAAAGGGCGAGCAGTACTTC

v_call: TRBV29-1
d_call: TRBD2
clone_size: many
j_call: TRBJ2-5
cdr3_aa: CSSRRGGEETQYF
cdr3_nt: TGCAGCTCCCGTCGGGGAGGGGAAGAGACCCAGTACTTC

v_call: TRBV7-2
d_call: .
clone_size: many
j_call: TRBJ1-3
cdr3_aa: CASSLLMNSGNTIYF
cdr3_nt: TGTGCCAGCAGCTTACTCATGAACTCTGGAAACACCATATATTTT

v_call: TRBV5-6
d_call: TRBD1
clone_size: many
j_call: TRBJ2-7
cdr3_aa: CASSSPGQGYYEQYF
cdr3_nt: TGTGCCAGCAGCTCCCCAGGACAGGGCTACTACGAGCAGTACTTC

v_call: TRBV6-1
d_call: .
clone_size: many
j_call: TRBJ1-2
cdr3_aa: CASSESGTGLSSNYGYTF
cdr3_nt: TGTGCCAGCAGTGAAAGTGGGACGGGCCTTTCGTCTAACTATGGCTACACCTTC

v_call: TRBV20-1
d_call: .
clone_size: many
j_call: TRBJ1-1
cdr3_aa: CSARGHMNTEAFF
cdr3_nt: TGCAGTGCTAGGGGACACATGAACACTGAAGCTTTCTTT

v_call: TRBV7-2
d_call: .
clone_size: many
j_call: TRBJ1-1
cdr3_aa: CASSLNRYRNTEAFF
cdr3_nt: TGTGCCAGCAGCTTGAACAGATACCGGAACACTGAAGCTTTCTTT

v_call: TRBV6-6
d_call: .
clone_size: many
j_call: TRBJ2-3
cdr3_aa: CACRIGQATDTQYF
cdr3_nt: TGTGCCTGTCGGATCGGGCAGGCCACAGATACGCAGTATTTT

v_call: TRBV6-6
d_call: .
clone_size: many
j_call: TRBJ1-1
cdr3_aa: CASSSGGSRAFF
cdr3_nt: TGTGCCAGCAGTTCCGGGGGTAGCCGAGCTTTCTTT

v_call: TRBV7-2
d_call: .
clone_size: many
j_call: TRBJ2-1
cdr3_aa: CASSLLALGEQFF
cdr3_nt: TGTGCCAGCAGCTTATTAGCATTGGGTGAGCAGTTCTTC

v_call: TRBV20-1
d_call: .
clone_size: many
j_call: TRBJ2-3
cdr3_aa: CSPPSTDTQYF
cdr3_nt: TGCAGCCCACCTAGCACAGATACGCAGTATTTT

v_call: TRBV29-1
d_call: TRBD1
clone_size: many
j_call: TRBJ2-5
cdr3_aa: CSVLPRDRQETQYF
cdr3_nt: TGCAGCGTCCTACCTCGGGACAGGCAAGAGACCCAGTACTTC

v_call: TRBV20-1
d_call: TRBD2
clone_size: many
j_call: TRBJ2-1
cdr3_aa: CSARGGVAGVLNEQFF
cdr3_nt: TGCAGTGCCCGAGGCGGTGTAGCGGGGGTGTTGAATGAGCAGTTCTTC

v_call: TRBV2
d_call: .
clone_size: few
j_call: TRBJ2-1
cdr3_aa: CASLLTETGPYNEQFF
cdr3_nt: TGTGCCAGCCTTTTAACGGAAACAGGTCCGTACAATGAGCAGTTCTTC

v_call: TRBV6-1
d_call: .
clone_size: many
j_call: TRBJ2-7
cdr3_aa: CASSPSGGHEQYF
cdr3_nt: TGTGCCAGCAGTCCCTCCGGGGGTCACGAGCAGTACTTC

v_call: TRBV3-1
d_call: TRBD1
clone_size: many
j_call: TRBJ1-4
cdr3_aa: CASSQDPTGTEKLFF
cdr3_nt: TGTGCCAGCAGCCAAGATCCGACAGGGACAGAAAAACTGTTTTTT

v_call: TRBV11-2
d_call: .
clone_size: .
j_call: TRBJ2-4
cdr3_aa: CTSSHQGSKNIQYF
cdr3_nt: TGTACCAGCAGCCATCAGGGAAGCAAAAACATTCAGTACTTC

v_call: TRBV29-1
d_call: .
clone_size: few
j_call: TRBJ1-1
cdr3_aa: CTVKFGAREANTEAFF
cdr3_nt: TGCACCGTCAAATTCGGTGCTCGGGAGGCGAACACTGAAGCTTTCTTT

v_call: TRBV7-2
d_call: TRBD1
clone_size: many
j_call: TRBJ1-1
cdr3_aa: CASSSPLGTVYTEAFF
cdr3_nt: TGTGCCAGCAGCTCCCCCCTGGGGACAGTTTACACTGAAGCTTTCTTT